The present T cell receptor beta chain was sequenced within a study of cytomegalovirus exposure and HLA in healthy donors. Overall study context: Within the Caucasian-associated ancestry cluster were under 85% of the approximately 400 genotyped donors.

General study findings and limits: At a 0.05 false discovery rate, a later analysis found 15,000 to 20,000 TCR beta sequences to be associated with HLA alleles. There were some public TCRs occurring in many donors, but most TCR sequences were rare. The listing of 150 to 200 TCR beta chains classed them as cytomegalovirus-associated.

The PCR used 60 Vbeta and 13 Jbeta primers. Sequencing was performed with immunoSEQ multiplex PCR; in TCRdb, only in-frame clones are kept and a portion is missing. The table has some 140,000 clones, more than 75% seen once. This CDR3 spans 15 amino acids. Germline CDR1 reads MDHEN; CDR2 reads SYDVKM. The J segment lost 7 bases and the V segment lost 5 bases, leaving 10 bases of the junction unmatched. To note about this clone: Its cognate antigen is unknown.

The sample consisted of PBMCs. This rearrangement joins TRBV28 to TRBJ2-1, with 8 nucleotides matching TRBD2. The receptor was isolated from a woman aged 40 to 50 in good health and CMV-seropositive. CDR3 residues: CASSPSGGRLNEQFF. CDR3 sequence (DNA): TGTGCCAGCAGTCCTTCTGGCGGGAGGCTGAATGAGCAGTTCTTC.